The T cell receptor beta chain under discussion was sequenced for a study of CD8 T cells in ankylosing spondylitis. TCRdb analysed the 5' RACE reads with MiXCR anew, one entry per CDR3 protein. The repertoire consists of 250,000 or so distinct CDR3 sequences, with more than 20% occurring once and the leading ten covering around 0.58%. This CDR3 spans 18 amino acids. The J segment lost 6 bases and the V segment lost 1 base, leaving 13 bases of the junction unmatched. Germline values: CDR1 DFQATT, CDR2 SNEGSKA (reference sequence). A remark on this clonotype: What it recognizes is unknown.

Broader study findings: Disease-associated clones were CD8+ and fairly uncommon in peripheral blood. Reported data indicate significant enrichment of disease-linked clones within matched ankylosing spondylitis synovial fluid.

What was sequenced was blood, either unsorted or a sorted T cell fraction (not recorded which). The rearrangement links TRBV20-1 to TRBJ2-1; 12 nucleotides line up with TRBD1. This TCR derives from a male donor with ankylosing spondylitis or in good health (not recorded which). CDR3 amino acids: CSARVGTGGALRVNEQFF. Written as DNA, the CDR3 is TGCAGTGCTAGAGTCGGGACAGGGGGCGCCTTGAGGGTCAATGAGCAGTTCTTC.